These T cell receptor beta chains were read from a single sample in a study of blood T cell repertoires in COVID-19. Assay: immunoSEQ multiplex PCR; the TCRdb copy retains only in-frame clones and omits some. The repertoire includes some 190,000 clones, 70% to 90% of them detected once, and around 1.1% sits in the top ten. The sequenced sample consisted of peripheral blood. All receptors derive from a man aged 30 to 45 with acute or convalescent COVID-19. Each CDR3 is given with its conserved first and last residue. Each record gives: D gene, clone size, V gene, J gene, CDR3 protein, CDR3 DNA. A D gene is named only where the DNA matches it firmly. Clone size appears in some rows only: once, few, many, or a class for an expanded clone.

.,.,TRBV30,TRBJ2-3,CAWSKGENTDTQYF,TGTGCCTGGAGTAAGGGGGAAAACACAGATACGCAGTATTTT
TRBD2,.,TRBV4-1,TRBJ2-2,CASSQTGTSGRINTGELFF,TGCGCCAGCAGCCAAACCGGGACTAGCGGGAGGATCAACACCGGGGAGCTGTTTTTT
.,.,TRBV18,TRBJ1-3,CASSHAQGGNTIYF,TGTGCCAGCTCACACGCACAGGGTGGAAACACCATATATTTT
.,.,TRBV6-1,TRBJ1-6,CASSEYRDSPLHF,TGTGCCAGCAGTGAATACAGGGATTCACCCCTCCACTTT
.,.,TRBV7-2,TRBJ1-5,CASSLGGLNNQPQHF,TGTGCCAGCAGCTTAGGAGGGCTTAACAATCAGCCCCAGCATTTT
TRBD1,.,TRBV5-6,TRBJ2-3,CASSYDRTGVDTQYF,TGTGCCAGCAGCTACGACCGGACAGGTGTAGATACGCAGTATTTT
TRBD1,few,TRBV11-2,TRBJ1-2,CASNSGQGIYGYTF,TGTGCCAGCAATTCCGGACAGGGAATCTATGGCTACACCTTC
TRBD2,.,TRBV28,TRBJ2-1,CASHSGGSSYNEQFF,TGTGCCAGCCATTCGGGCGGGAGCTCCTACAATGAGCAGTTCTTC
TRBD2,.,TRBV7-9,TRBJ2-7,CASSLGSGRGYEQYF,TGTGCCAGCAGCTTAGGCAGCGGGAGGGGGTACGAGCAGTACTTC
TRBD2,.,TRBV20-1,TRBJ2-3,CSASFAGGGDTQYF,TGCAGTGCTAGTTTCGCGGGGGGTGGTGATACGCAGTATTTT
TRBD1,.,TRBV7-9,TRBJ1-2,CASSPGQGDYTF,TGTGCCAGCAGCCCGGGACAGGGTGACTACACCTTC
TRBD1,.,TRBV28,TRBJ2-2,CASSSAWGQGVLGELFF,TGTGCCAGCAGTTCCGCCTGGGGACAGGGGGTGTTGGGGGAGCTGTTTTTT
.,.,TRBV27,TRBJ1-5,CASSSVRLRENRSNQPQHF,TGTGCCAGCAGTTCGGTCCGACTTAGGGAGAACCGTAGCAATCAGCCCCAGCATTTT
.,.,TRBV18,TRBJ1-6,CASSTAARNSPLHF,TGTGCCAGCTCGACGGCGGCTAGGAATTCACCCCTCCACTTT
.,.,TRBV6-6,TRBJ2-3,CASTGWADTQYF,TGTGCCAGCACCGGGTGGGCAGATACGCAGTATTTT
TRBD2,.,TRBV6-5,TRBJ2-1,CASRAPSGGHNEQFF,TGTGCCAGCAGAGCTCCTAGCGGGGGTCACAATGAGCAGTTCTTC
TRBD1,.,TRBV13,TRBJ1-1,CASSSDREVSEAFF,TGTGCCAGCAGCTCCGACAGGGAAGTATCTGAAGCTTTCTTT
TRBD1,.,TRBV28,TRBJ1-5,CASSFGTGFQPQHF,TGTGCCAGCAGTTTCGGGACAGGGTTTCAGCCCCAGCATTTT
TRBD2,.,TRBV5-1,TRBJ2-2,CASSNHLAGGQAGELFF,TGCGCCAGCAGCAACCACCTAGCGGGGGGACAGGCCGGGGAGCTGTTTTTT
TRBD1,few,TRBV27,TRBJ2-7,CASSPTGVGYEQYF,TGTGCCAGCAGCCCAACAGGGGTCGGATACGAGCAGTACTTC
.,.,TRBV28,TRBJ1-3,CASSLGRAGNTIYF,TGTGCCAGCAGTTTGGGGCGAGCAGGAAACACCATATATTTT
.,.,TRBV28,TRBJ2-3,CASVKSAVLGGTDTQYF,TGTGCCAGCGTGAAATCGGCCGTTTTGGGAGGCACAGATACGCAGTATTTT
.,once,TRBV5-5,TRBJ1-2,CASSLELGANYGYTF,TGTGCCAGCAGCTTGGAATTAGGAGCTAACTATGGCTACACCTTC
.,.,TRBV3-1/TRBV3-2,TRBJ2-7,CASSQSSYEQYF,TGTGCCAGCAGCCAATCGTCCTACGAGCAGTACTTC
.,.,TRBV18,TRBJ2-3,CASSSVFTDTQYF,TGTGCCAGCTCATCCGTCTTCACAGATACGCAGTATTTT
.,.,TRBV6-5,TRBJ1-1,CASSTRLPLWTEAFF,TGTGCCAGCAGTACCCGCCTTCCCCTATGGACTGAAGCTTTCTTT
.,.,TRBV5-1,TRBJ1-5,CASSLGTEQYQPQHF,TGCGCCAGCAGCTTGGGGACAGAACAGTATCAGCCCCAGCATTTT
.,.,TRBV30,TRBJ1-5,CAWRVAGMNQPQHF,TGTGCCTGGAGGGTGGCAGGGATGAATCAGCCCCAGCATTTT
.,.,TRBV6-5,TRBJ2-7,CASNRAYEQYF,TGTGCCAGCAACAGAGCCTACGAGCAGTACTTC
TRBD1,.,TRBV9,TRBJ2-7,CASSVGLTGGAYEQYF,TGTGCCAGCAGCGTAGGTCTCACAGGGGGAGCCTACGAGCAGTACTTC
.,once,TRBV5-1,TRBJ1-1,CASSFRPQGAEAFF,TGCGCCAGCAGCTTCAGGCCTCAAGGCGCTGAAGCTTTCTTT
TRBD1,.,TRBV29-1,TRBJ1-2,CSAGTAILQQANYGYTF,TGCAGCGCGGGGACAGCTATCCTACAACAAGCTAACTATGGCTACACCTTC
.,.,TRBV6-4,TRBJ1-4,CASSRDRSRRELFF,TGTGCCAGCAGTAGAGACAGGTCCAGACGGGAACTGTTTTTT
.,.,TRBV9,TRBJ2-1,CASSAAFPGTEQFF,TGTGCCAGCAGCGCGGCCTTTCCCGGGACAGAGCAGTTCTTC
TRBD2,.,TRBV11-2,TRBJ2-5,CASSLRLAVETQYF,TGTGCCAGCAGCTTAAGGCTAGCGGTAGAGACCCAGTACTTC
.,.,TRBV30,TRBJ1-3,CAWSKGSRNTIYF,TGTGCCTGGAGTAAAGGGAGTAGAAACACCATATATTTT
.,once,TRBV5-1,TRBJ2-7,CASRRDQVYEQYF,TGCGCCAGCAGACGAGACCAGGTCTACGAGCAGTACTTC
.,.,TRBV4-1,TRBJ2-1,CASSLHSHEQFF,TGCGCCAGCAGCCTCCACTCCCATGAGCAGTTCTTC
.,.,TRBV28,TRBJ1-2,CASSLKAGLYGYTF,TGTGCCAGCAGTTTGAAGGCAGGACTCTATGGCTACACCTTC
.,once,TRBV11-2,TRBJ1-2,CASSLDMGYGYTF,TGTGCCAGCAGCTTGGACATGGGCTATGGCTACACCTTC